These T cell receptor beta chains were read from a single sample in a study of follicular helper T cells after annual influenza vaccination. Some clones are missing from TCRdb's copy, which holds only in-frame ones; the method was immunoSEQ multiplex PCR. Here the sample spans around 25,000 clones, roughly 80% being singletons. The input for sequencing was CXCR5+ CD38- circulating T follicular helper cells from blood, taken on the day of influenza vaccination. These receptors came from an adult who received the influenza vaccine. Both conserved end residues are part of each CDR3. Fields, in order: V gene, J gene, clone size, D gene, CDR3 DNA, CDR3 protein. The D gene is left open where the match is weak. Clone size is given for some rows only: seen once, a few or many times, or a class if the clone is expanded.

V: TRBV29-1; J: TRBJ2-1; size: -; D: TRBD1; DNA: TGCAGCGTTACCTCGCATCTCCCGGGACAGGAGTATGAGCAGTTCTTC; CDR3: CSVTSHLPGQEYEQFF
V: TRBV27; J: TRBJ1-5; size: -; D: TRBD1; DNA: TGTGCCAGCAGTTTCCGGACAGGGCGTCAGCCCCAGCATTTT; CDR3: CASSFRTGRQPQHF
V: TRBV4-2; J: TRBJ2-7; size: -; D: -; DNA: TGTGCCAGCAGCCAGACCTTACAGGAATTCACCTACGAGCAGTACTTC; CDR3: CASSQTLQEFTYEQYF
V: TRBV7-2; J: TRBJ2-7; size: -; D: -; DNA: TGTGCCCGCAGCACCACCCCTCAGGGAGAGCAGTACTTC; CDR3: CARSTTPQGEQYF
V: TRBV10-3; J: TRBJ2-1; size: few; D: TRBD2; DNA: TGTGCCAGTCTAGCGGGAGGGCGGCAGTTCTTC; CDR3: CASLAGGRQFF
V: TRBV6-1; J: TRBJ1-2; size: -; D: TRBD1; DNA: TGTGCCAGCAGTGGACCGGGACAGGGGCATGGCTACACCTTC; CDR3: CASSGPGQGHGYTF
V: TRBV6-1; J: TRBJ1-3; size: -; D: -; DNA: TGTGCCAGCCCCTCAGGGAGGTGGGGAAGAAACACCATATATTTT; CDR3: CASPSGRWGRNTIYF
V: TRBV5-6; J: TRBJ2-7; size: -; D: -; DNA: TGTGCCAGCAGCCGCGGACTAGGGGGGTACGAGCAGTACTTC; CDR3: CASSRGLGGYEQYF
V: TRBV5-4; J: TRBJ2-2; size: -; D: TRBD2; DNA: TGTGCCAGCAGCTCGGGACTAGCGGGGTTCGATGGCGGGGAGCTGTTTTTT; CDR3: CASSSGLAGFDGGELFF
V: TRBV6-6; J: TRBJ1-6; size: -; D: -; DNA: TGTGCCAGCAGCACCAACAGGGACAATTCACCCCTCCACTTT; CDR3: CASSTNRDNSPLHF
V: TRBV18; J: TRBJ2-3; size: -; D: TRBD2; DNA: TGTGCCAGCTCATCAGGACTAGCGGGAGGGGGTCCGGGCACAGATACGCAGTATTTT; CDR3: CASSSGLAGGGPGTDTQYF
V: TRBV15; J: TRBJ2-1; size: -; D: TRBD2; DNA: TGTGCCTCCCCCGCGGGAGGGCCAAATGAGCAGTTCTTC; CDR3: CASPAGGPNEQFF
V: TRBV6-5; J: TRBJ1-5; size: few; D: TRBD1; DNA: TGTGCCAGCAGTTGGGACAGATATAGCAATCAGCCCCAGCATTTT; CDR3: CASSWDRYSNQPQHF
V: TRBV5-1; J: TRBJ2-5; size: once; D: TRBD2; DNA: TGCGCCAGCAGCTTAAGCGGGGACCAAGAGACCCAGTACTTC; CDR3: CASSLSGDQETQYF
V: TRBV14; J: TRBJ1-6; size: -; D: -; DNA: TGTGCCAGCAGCCACCTACGCCCGGGACTCCGAGGAGATTCACCCCTCCACTTT; CDR3: CASSHLRPGLRGDSPLHF
V: TRBV2; J: TRBJ1-4; size: few; D: -; DNA: TGTGCCAGCAACATCCGGGTCTCTAATGAAAAACTGTTTTTT; CDR3: CASNIRVSNEKLFF
V: TRBV2; J: TRBJ1-4; size: -; D: TRBD1; DNA: TGTGCCAGCAGGGGGAGACAGGGTCGGGAAAAACTGTTTTTT; CDR3: CASRGRQGREKLFF
V: TRBV7-9; J: TRBJ1-2; size: -; D: TRBD1; DNA: TGTGCCAGCAGCTTACGACAGGGCATCAACTATGGCTACACCTTC; CDR3: CASSLRQGINYGYTF
V: TRBV6-1; J: TRBJ2-7; size: -; D: TRBD1; DNA: TGTGCCAGCAGTGTAGGGGACAGGGCTTACGAGCAGTACTTC; CDR3: CASSVGDRAYEQYF
V: TRBV2; J: TRBJ2-5; size: -; D: TRBD2; DNA: TGTGCCAGCACCAGCTCTCTAGCGGGAGTGGAGACCCAGTACTTC; CDR3: CASTSSLAGVETQYF
V: TRBV12-1; J: TRBJ2-7; size: -; D: -; DNA: TGTGCCAGCAGCCCGAACCGCAGAAACTACGAGCAGTACTTC; CDR3: CASSPNRRNYEQYF
V: TRBV19; J: TRBJ2-1; size: -; D: -; DNA: TGTGCCAGTAGTATTGTGGAGGTCGCCAATGAGCAGTTCTTC; CDR3: CASSIVEVANEQFF
V: TRBV7-8; J: TRBJ2-6; size: -; D: -; DNA: TGTGCCAGCAGCTTGGCCAGGGGAAGTTCTGGGGCCAACGTCCTGACTTTC; CDR3: CASSLARGSSGANVLTF
V: TRBV28; J: TRBJ1-2; size: -; D: TRBD1; DNA: TGTGCCAGCAGTCCAACAGGGGGCGGCTATGGCTACACCTTC; CDR3: CASSPTGGGYGYTF
V: TRBV9; J: TRBJ1-2; size: -; D: -; DNA: TGTGCCAGCAGCCCACAGGGTAACCCTGGCAAGCACTATGGCTACACCTTC; CDR3: CASSPQGNPGKHYGYTF
V: TRBV6-1; J: TRBJ1-5; size: once; D: -; DNA: TGTGCCAGCAGTGAAATTCGACGCAGGGCAAGCAATCAGCCCCAGCATTTT; CDR3: CASSEIRRRASNQPQHF
V: TRBV19; J: TRBJ2-3; size: -; D: -; DNA: TGTGCCAGTAGTCACCGCGAGGGGGGGACAGATACGCAGTATTTT; CDR3: CASSHREGGTDTQYF
V: TRBV4-1; J: TRBJ1-2; size: -; D: -; DNA: TGCGCCAGCAGCCAAGATGCGAACAGTGACTATGGCTACACCTTC; CDR3: CASSQDANSDYGYTF
V: TRBV6-6; J: TRBJ1-5; size: few; D: -; DNA: TGTGCCTCCCGTAGTGGACAGAGATTTAGCAATCAGCCCCAGCATTTT; CDR3: CASRSGQRFSNQPQHF
V: TRBV11-2; J: TRBJ2-3; size: -; D: -; DNA: TGTGCCAGCAGCGAGGCCTGGACAGATACGCAGTATTTT; CDR3: CASSEAWTDTQYF
V: TRBV18; J: TRBJ2-7; size: -; D: -; DNA: TGTGCCAGCTCACCACCGGACAAGCAACACTACGAGCAGTACTTC; CDR3: CASSPPDKQHYEQYF
V: TRBV7-6; J: TRBJ2-5; size: -; D: TRBD2; DNA: TGTGCCAGCAGCTTCGCTAGCGGGGAGACCCAGTACTTC; CDR3: CASSFASGETQYF
V: TRBV11-2; J: TRBJ2-3; size: once; D: -; DNA: TGTGCCAGCAGCTTAGGAACAGGGACCCCTAGCACAGATACGCAGTATTTT; CDR3: CASSLGTGTPSTDTQYF
V: TRBV18; J: TRBJ1-5; size: -; D: -; DNA: TGTGCCAGCTCACCAGCAGGGATCAGCAATCAGCCCCAGCATTTT; CDR3: CASSPAGISNQPQHF
V: TRBV30; J: TRBJ1-6; size: -; D: TRBD1; DNA: TGTGCCTGGACCCCGGGGACAGCTTCACCCCTCCACTTT; CDR3: CAWTPGTASPLHF